This TCR beta chain was identified during a study of T cell responses to AZD1222 COVID-19 vaccine. Comment on this clone: Its antigen is still unknown.

The CDR3 loop spans 15 amino acids. Germline values: CDR1 SGHRS, CDR2 YFSETQ. Trimming cost V 5 bases and J 8 bases; bases outside gene matches: 12. Libraries were prepared by immunoSEQ multiplex PCR; TCRdb keeps only in-frame clonotypes and omits some of them. The repertoire holds about 92,000 clones, with about nine tenths as singletons. Study-wide results and limits: Compared with day 0, the breadth and depth of the Spike-specific TCR repertoire rose significantly after two doses of AZD1222.

The TCR sequence derives from an adult in good health. The material sequenced was peripheral blood, taken on day 0 of AZD1222 vaccination. This chain uses TRBV5-1 with TRBJ1-4; 7 bases are shared with TRBD1. The CDR3 spells CASSQQGLDQEKLFF. The CDR3 DNA follows: TGCGCCAGCAGTCAACAGGGGCTCGACCAGGAAAAACTGTTTTTT. Filled out from reference TRBV5-1 and TRBJ1-4, the complete variable domain reads KAGVTQTPRYLIKTRGQQVTLSCSPISGHRSVSWYQQTPGQGLQFLFEYFSETQRNKGNFPGRFSGRQFSNSRSEMNVSTLELGDSALYLCASSQQGLDQEKLFFGSGTQLSVL.